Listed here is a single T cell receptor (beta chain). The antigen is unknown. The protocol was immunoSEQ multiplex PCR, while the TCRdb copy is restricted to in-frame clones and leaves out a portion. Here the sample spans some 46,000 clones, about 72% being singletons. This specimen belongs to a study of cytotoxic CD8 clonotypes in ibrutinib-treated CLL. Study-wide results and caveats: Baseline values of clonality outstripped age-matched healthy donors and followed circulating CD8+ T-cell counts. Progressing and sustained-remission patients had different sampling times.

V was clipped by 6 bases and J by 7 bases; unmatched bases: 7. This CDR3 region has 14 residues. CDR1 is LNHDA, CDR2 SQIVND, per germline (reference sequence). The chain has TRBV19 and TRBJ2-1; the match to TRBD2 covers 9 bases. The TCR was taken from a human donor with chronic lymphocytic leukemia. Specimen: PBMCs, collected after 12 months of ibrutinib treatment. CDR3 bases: TGTGCCAGTAGCCGTAGCGGGAGCTTAAATGAGCAGTTCTTC. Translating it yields CASSRSGSLNEQFF.